This note documents a single T cell receptor beta chain sequence. Amplification of the TCR beta CDR3 regions used RNA transcripts (as template). First-round RT-PCR used HTBI primers; second-round multiplex PCR followed. In TCRdb, the multiplex PCR reads were re-called with MiXCR into one record per CDR3 protein. This table holds about 180,000 distinct CDR3 sequences, about 40% found once. V shed 3 bases and J shed 7 bases, with 16 bases lying between them. The germline CDR1 and CDR2 sequences are LNHDA and SQIVND (reference sequence). The CDR3 covers 14 residues. It was from about 10 ml of fresh peripheral blood that the PBMCs came. The data originate from a study of Graves' ophthalmopathy and Graves' hyperthyroidism.

Sequencing was performed on peripheral blood. This clonotype was obtained from a woman aged 40 to 50 with Graves' ophthalmopathy. This chain connects TRBV19 to TRBJ2-7, with a tentative D call TRBD1 (6 bases). The CDR3 nucleotides read TGTGCCAGTAGTATGTACTCACCGACAGGAGAGCAGTACTTC. It yields the protein CASSMYSPTGEQYF.